Listed below are T cell receptor beta chains from one sample, sequenced in a study of shared clonotypes between healthy human individuals. Measured with immunoSEQ multiplex PCR; TCRdb has only the in-frame clones, and not every one. The sample comprises about 730,000 clones, over 60% of which are singletons, and roughly 1.8% rests with the top ten. The source material was memory CD4+ T cells sorted from blood. All receptors derive from a woman under 40 in good health. CDR3s include the opening cysteine and the closing phenylalanine or tryptophan. The order of the fields is J gene, D gene, V gene, CDR3 protein. The D gene is left open where the match is weak.

>TRBJ2-7|TRBD1|TRBV19
CASSISGTVTYEQYF
>TRBJ2-7|TRBD2|TRBV7-9
CASTSGLGIMEQYF
>TRBJ1-1|TRBD1|TRBV18
CASSPYRGYTEAFF
>TRBJ2-1|TRBD2|TRBV7-2
CASSSYLAEGQFF
>TRBJ2-7|-|TRBV7-8
CASSPPGGIYEQYF
>TRBJ1-4|TRBD1|TRBV2
CASGGQGVREKLFF
>TRBJ1-1|TRBD1|TRBV28
CASSNRGPRTEAFF
>TRBJ1-3|TRBD1|TRBV19
CASSMGQNSGNTIYF
>TRBJ2-7|TRBD1|TRBV19
CASSISPTGGGYEQYF
>TRBJ2-5|-|TRBV15
CATSRGGVRQETQYF
>TRBJ2-1|TRBD2|TRBV5-4
CASSNGLATGEQFF
>TRBJ2-1|TRBD2|TRBV5-4
CASSLAGGGNEQFF
>TRBJ1-4|-|TRBV5-1
CASSNVPQGVGEKLFF
>TRBJ2-1|-|TRBV7-9
CASSATAVLDEQFF
>TRBJ1-5|-|TRBV5-5
CASSSDGNQPQHF
>TRBJ2-7|-|TRBV7-8
CASSSRSGTSYEQYF
>TRBJ2-7|TRBD1|TRBV6-6
CASRGGQTFSYEQYF
>TRBJ2-5|TRBD2|TRBV11-2
CASSLARTSGGRETQYF
>TRBJ2-5|-|TRBV7-8
CASSRDGQETQYF
>TRBJ2-7|-|TRBV11-2
CASSPAGRDEQYF
>TRBJ2-3|-|TRBV18
CASSRALQSTDTQYF
>TRBJ1-1|-|TRBV6-1
CASSEPGMNTEAFF
>TRBJ2-7|TRBD2|TRBV6-5
CASRDPGRGAYEQYF